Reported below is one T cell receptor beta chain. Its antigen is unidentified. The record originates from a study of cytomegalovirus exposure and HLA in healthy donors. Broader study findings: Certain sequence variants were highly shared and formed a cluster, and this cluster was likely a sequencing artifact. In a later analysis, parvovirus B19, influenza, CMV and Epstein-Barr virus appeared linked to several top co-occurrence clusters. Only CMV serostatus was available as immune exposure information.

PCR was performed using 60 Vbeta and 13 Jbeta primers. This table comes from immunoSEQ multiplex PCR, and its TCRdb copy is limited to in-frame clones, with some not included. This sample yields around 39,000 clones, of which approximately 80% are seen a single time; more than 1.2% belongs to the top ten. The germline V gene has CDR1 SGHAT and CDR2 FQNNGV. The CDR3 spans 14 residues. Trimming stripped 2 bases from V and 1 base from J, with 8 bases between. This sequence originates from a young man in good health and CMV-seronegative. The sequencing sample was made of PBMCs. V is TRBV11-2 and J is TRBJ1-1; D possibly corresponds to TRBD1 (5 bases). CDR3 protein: CASSLRGENTEAFF. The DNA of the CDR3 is TGTGCCAGCAGCTTACGGGGGGAGAACACTGAAGCTTTCTTT.